One sample yielded the 25 T cell receptor beta chains listed below, sequenced in a study of T-cell memory formation after mild COVID-19. TCRdb recomputed calls from the 5' RACE reads with MiXCR, one row per CDR3 protein. Of 360,000 or so distinct CDR3 sequences in the sample, around 27% were seen once. Sample: PBMCs or a T cell subset sorted from them (not recorded which). Source of these receptors: an adult woman who had mild COVID-19 (a few samples of this study predate the infection). Cell type and time point are not known.

This clonotype was observed once. V usage is TRBV20-1 and J usage is TRBJ2-3; D is perhaps TRBD1 (5 bases). CDR3 length equals 17 residues. V was cut by 0 bases and J by 4 bases, with 20 bases left in between. In germline, CDR1 is DFQATT, CDR2 SNEGSKA (reference sequence). CDR3 nucleotide sequence: TGCAGTGCTAGAGAGGAGTGGGGCGCACGTACCCCAGATACGCAGTATTTT. Translating gives CSAREEWGARTPDTQYF.

This clonotype was detected a few times. The chain recombines TRBV12-3 or TRBV12-4 with TRBJ2-3, with TRBD2 identical over 10 bases. The CDR3 has 16 residues. V shed 6 bases, J shed 5 bases, and the junction held 11 bases outside the gene matches. As DNA, the CDR3 is TGTGCCAGCAGGAGGACGCCTAGCGGGGGAATAGATACGCAGTATTTT. Residues: CASRRTPSGGIDTQYF.

The rearrangement joins TRBV5-1 to TRBJ2-3, with a weak D call TRBD2 (7 bases). The CDR3 totals 16 residues. Germline CDR1 SGHRS, CDR2 YFSETQ. Trimming removed 0 bases at V and 3 bases at J, with 14 bases between. The CDR3 DNA follows: TGCGCCAGCAGCTTGGACCGGGGGAGGGGGACAGATACGCAGTATTTT. It is translated as CASSLDRGRGTDTQYF.

The chain is built from TRBV6-2 or TRBV6-3 and TRBJ2-3; 7 positions match TRBD1. CDR1 is MNHEY and CDR2 is SVGEGT in the germline V gene. Germline trimming cut 2 bases from V and 5 bases from J; bases unmatched to any gene: 4. The CDR3 is 14 amino acids. The CDR3 sequence is CASSYRTGEDTQYF. The CDR3 nucleotides are TGTGCCAGCAGTTACCGGACAGGAGAAGATACGCAGTATTTT.

This clonotype showed up many times. The chain has TRBV4-2 and TRBJ2-1; 13 positions match TRBD2. The ends lost 3 bases at V and 5 bases at J; junction bases unmatched: 1. CDR1 LGHNA and CDR2 YNFKEQ come from the germline V gene. This CDR3 is built from 15 residues. The CDR3 DNA reads TGTGCCAGCAGCCAGGGACTAGCGGGACACAATGAGCAGTTCTTC. Translation: CASSQGLAGHNEQFF.

V gene TRBV12-3 or TRBV12-4 combines with J gene TRBJ1-1; D ambiguous. The length of the CDR3 is 12 residues. Trimming shortened V by 1 base and J by 11 bases, and 11 bases separated the two germline ends. This CDR3 is CASSLVLGLAFF. DNA for the CDR3: TGTGCCAGCAGTTTAGTCTTAGGTTTGGCTTTCTTT.

The rearrangement links TRBV29-1 to TRBJ1-4; 7 bases line up with TRBD1. Germline loops: CDR1 SQVTM, CDR2 ANQGSEA. There are 12 residues in the CDR3. V lost 7 bases, J lost 6 bases, and 5 bases stayed unmatched. The CDR3 DNA follows: TGCAGCGGGACAGGCTGGGATGAAAAACTGTTTTTT. It translates to CSGTGWDEKLFF.

CDR3 nucleotides: TGCAGTGCTAGAGATCGCTTAACTAGCAGAAACCACAATGAGCAGTTCTTC. Its translation: CSARDRLTSRNHNEQFF. This chain links TRBV20-1 with TRBJ2-1; D is perhaps TRBD2 (6 bases). Looked up from germline, CDR1 is DFQATT and CDR2 is SNEGSKA (reference sequence). There are 17 residues in the CDR3. The ends were cut back, 0 bases at V and 5 bases at J, with 20 bases in the middle.

The chain recombines TRBV3-1 with TRBJ1-2; no reliable D call. Germline-derived CDR1 and CDR2 are LGHDT and YNNKEL (reference sequence). The V end lost 3 bases, the J end lost 3 bases, and 8 bases lay between the germline ends. The CDR3 length is 13 residues. The DNA of the CDR3 is TGTGCCAGCAGCCAGGGTTTTGACTATGGCTACACCTTC. Amino acid sequence: CASSQGFDYGYTF.

The V call is TRBV29-1, the J call TRBJ2-1; D possibly corresponds to TRBD1 (5 bases). This CDR3 is 17 amino acids long. V was trimmed by 6 bases and J by 1 base, leaving 22 bases between them. Germline V gene data show CDR1 as SQVTM and CDR2 as ANQGSEA. The CDR3 is CSVQGWQGTPSYNEQFF. CDR3 bases: TGCAGCGTCCAGGGATGGCAGGGCACCCCTTCCTACAATGAGCAGTTCTTC.

The chain combines TRBV12-3 or TRBV12-4 with TRBJ2-1, with 9 bases aligning to TRBD1. Unmatched junction bases numbered 6, after V lost 1 base and J lost 2 bases. The CDR3 has 17 amino acids. This chain's CDR3 is CASSLVSTGGAYNEQFF. Here the CDR3 DNA reads TGTGCCAGCAGTTTAGTCTCGACAGGGGGAGCCTACAATGAGCAGTTCTTC.

This chain uses TRBV15 with TRBJ2-3; D gene unclear. The germline CDR1 and CDR2 sequences are LNHNV and YYDKDF (reference sequence). The CDR3 is 14 amino acids. Trimming took off 0 bases at V and 4 bases at J, with 8 bases between the two ends. The CDR3 DNA reads as TGTGCCACCAGCAGAGATCGAACTTCAGATACGCAGTATTTT. Protein product: CATSRDRTSDTQYF.

This rearrangement joins TRBV24-1 to TRBJ2-6; D gene uncertain. The germline gives CDR1 KGHDR, CDR2 SFDVKD. CDR3 length: 15 residues. The V end was cut by 3 bases, the J end by 0 bases, with 5 bases between. The CDR3 nucleotides are TGTGCCACCAGTGATACGACCTCTGGGGCCAACGTCCTGACTTTC. Translating gives CATSDTTSGANVLTF.

The gene calls are TRBV29-1 and TRBJ2-2, with 7 bases that match TRBD1. The trim removed 6 bases at V and 3 bases at J, leaving 10 bases unmatched. The length of the CDR3 is 15 residues. Germline V CDR1 and CDR2: SQVTM, ANQGSEA. The CDR3 region is CSVRSTGSDTGELFF. The CDR3 bases are TGCAGCGTGAGGTCGACAGGGTCGGACACCGGGGAGCTGTTTTTT.

V is TRBV5-6 and J is TRBJ2-3; D might be TRBD2 (6 bases). The CDR3 extends over 15 amino acids. Germline loops: CDR1 SGHDT, CDR2 YYEEEE. Trimming pared 4 bases from V and 7 bases from J, leaving 19 bases between. CDR3 DNA: TGTGCCAGCAGCCTGCGGGAAGACCTACCCCATACGCAGTATTTT. It yields the protein CASSLREDLPHTQYF.

This clonotype has more than one count but fewer than ten. Sequence at one end of the junction differs from germline and may be a read error. The chain links TRBV20-1 to TRBJ2-1; 10 bases align to TRBD2. Germline CDR1 DFQATT, CDR2 SNEGSKA (reference sequence). CDR3 size: 12 residues. CDR3 in amino acids: CSARLPTSGAVF. The CDR3 nucleotides read TGCAGTGCTAGACTCCCTACTAGCGGGGCCGTCTTC.

The rearrangement uses TRBV11-2 and TRBJ1-2; D not resolved. Germline V gives CDR1 SGHAT, CDR2 FQNNGV. CDR3 length: 15 residues. Trimming took off 5 bases at V and 4 bases at J, with 17 bases between the two ends. Here the CDR3 DNA reads TGTGCCAGCAGCCCCACCTTAGACAACCTCTATGGCTACACCTTC. Translated, it gives CASSPTLDNLYGYTF.

The V and J genes are TRBV12-3 or TRBV12-4 and TRBJ2-1, with D hard to call. The CDR3 is made up of 16 amino acids. V lost 3 bases and J 8 bases, leaving 20 bases between the germline ends. CDR3 sequence: CASSFVPQALSDEQFF. The CDR3 DNA sequence: TGTGCCAGCAGTTTCGTCCCCCAAGCGTTGAGTGATGAGCAGTTCTTC.

In its sample, this clonotype was seen many times. The chain combines TRBV11-2 with TRBJ2-3; no firm D call. Germline lookup yields CDR1 SGHAT and CDR2 FQNNGV. The CDR3 contains 12 residues. Deletions cut 2 bases from V and 5 bases from J, with 5 bases between. CDR3 amino acids: CASSLTGDTQYF. The CDR3 bases are TGTGCCAGCAGCTTAACCGGAGATACGCAGTATTTT.

The chain combines TRBV4-1 with TRBJ2-3, with TRBD2 identical over 7 bases. Germline V gene lookup returns CDR1 MGHRA and CDR2 YSYEKL. Losses at the gene ends were 3 bases for V and 1 base for J; bases not matched to a gene: 4. The length of the CDR3 is 15 residues. The CDR3 DNA sequence: TGCGCCAGCAGCCAGAGGACTAGGGGCACAGATACGCAGTATTTT. Its translation is CASSQRTRGTDTQYF.

This clonotype has only a few counts. In DNA, the CDR3 is TGCAGCATAACACAGGGGGCTTCTGGCTACACCTTC. This encodes CSITQGASGYTF. The chain couples TRBV29-1 to TRBJ1-2, with 9 nucleotides matching TRBD1. V was clipped by 8 bases and J by 7 bases; unmatched bases: 8. Per the germline V gene, CDR1 is SQVTM and CDR2 is ANQGSEA. CDR3 length equals 12 residues.

This clonotype appeared a few times. The chain employs TRBV7-9 and TRBJ2-5; 12 positions agree with TRBD2. V shed 5 bases, J shed 5 bases, and the junction held 9 bases outside the gene matches. Germline V lookup: CDR1 SEHNR, CDR2 FQNEAQ (reference sequence). The CDR3 sequence is 16 residues long. The CDR3 loop is CASSPIGLAGRETQYF. In nucleotides, the CDR3 is TGTGCCAGCAGCCCGATCGGACTAGCGGGAAGGGAGACCCAGTACTTC.

This chain links TRBV6-1 with TRBJ1-5, with 7 bases that match TRBD1. V lost 8 bases and J lost 0; bases outside the gene matches: 7. This CDR3 comprises 15 residues. Germline CDR1 and CDR2: MNHNS and SASEGT. As DNA, the CDR3 is TGTGCCAGCTTAGGAGGGGGCTATAGCAATCAGCCCCAGCATTTT. Translating it yields CASLGGGYSNQPQHF.

V usage is TRBV28 and J usage is TRBJ1-5, with D possibly TRBD1 on 6 matching bases. This CDR3 is 17 amino acids long. In germline, CDR1 is MDHEN, CDR2 SYDVKM. V was trimmed by 5 bases and J by 1 base, leaving 18 bases between them. The CDR3: CASSLQTGSISNQPQHF. In DNA, the CDR3 is TGTGCCAGCAGTCTCCAGACAGGATCTATAAGCAATCAGCCCCAGCATTTT.

This clonotype was observed a few times. The chain carries TRBV18 and TRBJ2-7; no clear D gene. The CDR3 totals 15 residues. Germline CDR1 KGHSH, CDR2 LQKENI. V was clipped by 0 bases and J by 0 bases, with 9 bases between them. CDR3 residues: CASSPPGRSSYEQYF. The CDR3 bases are TGTGCCAGCTCACCACCGGGCAGAAGCTCCTACGAGCAGTACTTC.